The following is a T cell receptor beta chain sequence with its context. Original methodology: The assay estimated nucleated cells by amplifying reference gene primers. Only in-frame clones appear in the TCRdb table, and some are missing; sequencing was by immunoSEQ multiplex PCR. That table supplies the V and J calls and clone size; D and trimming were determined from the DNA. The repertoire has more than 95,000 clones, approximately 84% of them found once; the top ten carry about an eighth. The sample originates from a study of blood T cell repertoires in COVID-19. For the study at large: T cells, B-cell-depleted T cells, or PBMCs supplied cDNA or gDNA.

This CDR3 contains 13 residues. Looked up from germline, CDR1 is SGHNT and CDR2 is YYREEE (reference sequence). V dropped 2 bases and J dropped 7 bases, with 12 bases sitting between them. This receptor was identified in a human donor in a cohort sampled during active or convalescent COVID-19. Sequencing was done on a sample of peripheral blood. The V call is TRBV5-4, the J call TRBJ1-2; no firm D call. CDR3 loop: CASSFWAAPGYTF. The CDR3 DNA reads TGTGCCAGCAGCTTTTGGGCCGCTCCTGGCTACACCTTC.